This T cell receptor (beta chain) is from a study of human T cells and chemical hapten exposure. Study-level points and caveats: The study found expanded TCRs formed significantly more large CDR3 similarity clusters than controls.

Comment on this clonotype: Its antigen is not identified.

TCRdb re-derived calls from the RACE reads in MiXCR, one entry per CDR3 protein. The sample holds 35,000 to 45,000 distinct CDR3 sequences, roughly 12% seen once. This CDR3 has 13 residues. Between the trimmed V and J ends, which lost 4 bases and 7 bases, there was a span of 12 bases. The germline gives CDR1 SGDLS, CDR2 YYNGEE. Time point here: pre-sensitization, week 0. Treatment reported: therapeutic diphenylcyclopropenone sensitization with weekly scalp DPC. RNA extraction used unfractionated whole blood as the source of total RNA. The sequenced sample was whole blood, obtained in connection with sensitization to the hapten diphenylcyclopropenone (DPC). This sequence was found in a woman aged 40 to 50 with alopecia areata. Some clones in this sample may be carry-over from other donors' samples. V is TRBV9 and J is TRBJ1-5; possible D gene TRBD1, 6 bases. The CDR3 DNA reads TGTGCCAGCAGCCTGGGGGCAAGCCAGCCCCAGCATTTT. Translated: CASSLGASQPQHF.